This T cell receptor (beta chain) was documented in a study of OX40 agonist ivuxolimab in advanced cancers. Study-level background: Patients received the agonistic anti-OX40 (CD134) antibody ivuxolimab.

CDR1 LNHNV and CDR2 YYDKDF come from the germline V gene (reference sequence). CDR3 size: 13 residues. The V gene end was trimmed by 6 bases and the J gene end by 2 bases; junction bases not matched to a gene: 4. As regards this clone: Its antigen is as yet unknown.

Blood draws occurred at baseline, cycle 4 day 1, and cycle 7 day 1. Study-wide results and limits: Clonal expansion was seen in CD4+ and CD8+ blood T cells by week 6 at 0.1 to 3.0 mg/kg. It was not determined which antigens were specifically recognized by the peripheral T cells that had undergone clonal expansion.

This table comes from immunoSEQ multiplex PCR, and its TCRdb copy is limited to in-frame clones, with some not included. The sample lists tens of thousands of clones, 93% occurring once. J is TRBJ2-7 and V is TRBV15; TRBD1 agrees at 7 bases. The origin of this receptor is an adult with an advanced solid tumor such as melanoma, head and neck, liver or kidney cancer. The sample was CD4+ or CD8+ T cells sorted from blood, taken in a trial of the OX40 agonist ivuxolimab. The CDR3 region has the DNA TGTGCCACCAGACCAACAGGGGCCTACGAGCAGTACTTC. It encodes CATRPTGAYEQYF.